These 8 T cell receptor beta chains share one sample of origin, sequenced in a study of cytomegalovirus exposure and HLA in healthy donors. Method: immunoSEQ multiplex PCR; TCRdb's copy keeps in-frame clones and lacks some. The data hold hundreds of thousands of clones, with 87% observed a single time. The specimen was PBMCs. The receptors were sampled from a man between 18 and 29 years old in good health and CMV-seropositive.

A few counts support this clone. This sequence joins TRBV18 and TRBJ2-2; the D is unclear. V shed 4 bases and J shed 0 bases, with 12 bases lying between them. CDR1 is KGHSH, CDR2 LQKENI, per germline. The CDR3 is made up of 16 amino acids. CDR3 residues: CASSLNRAANTGELFF. CDR3 sequence (DNA): TGTGCCAGCTCACTCAACCGGGCCGCGAACACCGGGGAGCTGTTTTTT.

The V and J genes are TRBV19 and TRBJ2-3; 10 nucleotides align to TRBD1. V lost 9 bases and J lost 2; bases outside the gene matches: 5. Per germline, CDR1 LNHDA and CDR2 SQIVND (reference sequence). The CDR3 length is 14 residues. Here the CDR3 reads CASRDRGITDTQYF. The CDR3 nucleotides are TGTGCCAGCCGGGACAGGGGTATCACAGATACGCAGTATTTT.

V gene TRBV9 combines with J gene TRBJ2-1; D is possibly TRBD1 or TRBD2 (6 bases each). Germline loops: CDR1 SGDLS, CDR2 YYNGEE. V was clipped by 2 bases and J by 2 bases, with 11 bases between them. This CDR3 has 15 residues. The CDR3 here is CASSVGGRPYNEQFF. The CDR3 coding sequence is TGTGCCAGCAGCGTCGGGGGCCGACCCTACAATGAGCAGTTCTTC.

J is TRBJ1-2 and V is TRBV19, with D perhaps matching TRBD1 (6 bases). Germline assignment: CDR1 LNHDA and CDR2 SQIVND (reference sequence). Trimming shortened V by 5 bases and J by 9 bases, and 16 bases separated the two germline ends. The CDR3 spans 13 residues. This CDR3 is CASSSLLGDSYTF. CDR3 DNA sequence: TGTGCCAGTAGTTCCCTGCTGGGGGACAGCTACACCTTC.

This chain links TRBV27 with TRBJ2-7, with unresolved D. Trimming took 0 bases from V and 6 from J, leaving 9 bases between them. The CDR3 totals 13 residues. Germline assignment: CDR1 MNHEY and CDR2 SMNVEV (reference sequence). CDR3 coding DNA: TGTGCCAGCAGTTTATCGGGCCCTGGCGAGCAGTACTTC. This sequence encodes CASSLSGPGEQYF.

The V gene is TRBV5-4, the J gene TRBJ2-5; D gene uncertain. Germline CDR1 is SGHNT and CDR2 is YYREEE (reference sequence). With 2 bases removed from V and 5 bases from J, the gap between germline ends came to 7 bases. The CDR3 covers 12 residues. The CDR3 bases are TGTGCCAGCAGCTTTTTCGGTGAGACCCAGTACTTC. It codes for CASSFFGETQYF.

The chain uses TRBV6-5 and TRBJ2-1; D is possibly TRBD1 (6 bases). CDR1 MNHEY and CDR2 SVGAGI come from the germline V gene. Trimming stripped 0 bases from V and 6 bases from J, with 6 bases between. The CDR3 is made up of 13 amino acids. The CDR3 nucleotides read TGTGCCAGCAGTTACTCACAGGGCAATGAGCAGTTCTTC. This sequence encodes CASSYSQGNEQFF.

The chain has TRBV6-1 and TRBJ2-7, with D maybe TRBD1 (6 bases). The CDR3 has 14 residues. CDR1 is MNHNS and CDR2 is SASEGT in the germline V gene. V lost 7 bases and J 0 bases, leaving 13 bases between the germline ends. The CDR3 loop is CASKLDRSSYEQYF. Here the CDR3 DNA reads TGTGCCAGCAAACTCGACAGGAGCTCCTACGAGCAGTACTTC.